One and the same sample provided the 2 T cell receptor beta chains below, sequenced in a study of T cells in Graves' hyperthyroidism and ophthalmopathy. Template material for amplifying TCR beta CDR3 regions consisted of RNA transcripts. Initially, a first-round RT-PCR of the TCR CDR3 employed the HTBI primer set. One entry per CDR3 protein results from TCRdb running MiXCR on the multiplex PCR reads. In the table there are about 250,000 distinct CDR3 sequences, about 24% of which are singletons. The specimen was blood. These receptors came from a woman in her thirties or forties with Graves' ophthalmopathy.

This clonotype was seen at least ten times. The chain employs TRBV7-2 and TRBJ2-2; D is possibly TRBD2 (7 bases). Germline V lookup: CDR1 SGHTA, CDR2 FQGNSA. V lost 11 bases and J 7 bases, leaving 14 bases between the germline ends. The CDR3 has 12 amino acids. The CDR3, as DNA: TGTGCCGGGGGGCGGGAGATCGGGGAGCTGTTTTTT. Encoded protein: CAGGREIGELFF.

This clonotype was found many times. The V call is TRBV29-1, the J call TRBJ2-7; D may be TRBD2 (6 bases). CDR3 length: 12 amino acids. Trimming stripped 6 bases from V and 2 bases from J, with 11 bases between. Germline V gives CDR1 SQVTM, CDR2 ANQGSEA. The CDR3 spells CSVEGSTYEQYF. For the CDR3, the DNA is TGCAGCGTGGAGGGCAGCACCTACGAGCAGTACTTC.